The subject of this entry is one TCR beta chain. The sample comes from a study of T cell responses to AZD1222 COVID-19 vaccine. TCRdb keeps only in-frame clones here, not all; method: immunoSEQ multiplex PCR. Here the sample spans tens of thousands of clones, about nine tenths being singletons. The CDR3 consists of 15 residues. Trimming removed 1 base from V and 6 bases from J; junction bases left unmatched: 5. Germline-derived CDR1 and CDR2 are MNHNS and SASEGT. The genes are TRBV6-1 and TRBJ2-7; 11 bases agree with TRBD2. The sequence derives from an adult in good health. The material was peripheral blood, obtained on day 0 of AZD1222 vaccination. DNA of the CDR3: TGTGCCAGCAGTGAAGAACTAGCGGGAGTACGCGAGCAGTACTTC. This gives the protein CASSEELAGVREQYF.